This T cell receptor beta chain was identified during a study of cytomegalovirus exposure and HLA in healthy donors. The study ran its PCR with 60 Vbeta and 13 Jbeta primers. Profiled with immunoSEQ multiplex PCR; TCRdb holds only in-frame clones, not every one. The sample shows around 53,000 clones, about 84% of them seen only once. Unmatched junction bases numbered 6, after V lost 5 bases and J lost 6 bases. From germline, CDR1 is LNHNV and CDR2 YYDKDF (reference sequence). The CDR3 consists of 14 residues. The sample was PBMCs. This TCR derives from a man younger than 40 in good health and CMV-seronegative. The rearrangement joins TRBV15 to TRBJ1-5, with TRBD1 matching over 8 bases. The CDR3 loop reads CATSGTGSRQPQHF. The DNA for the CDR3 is TGTGCCACCAGCGGGACAGGTTCGCGTCAGCCCCAGCATTTT.